This entry is about one T cell receptor beta chain. Germline V gives CDR1 LNHNV, CDR2 YYDKDF (reference sequence). V lost 3 bases and J 0 bases, leaving 12 bases between the germline ends. CDR3 length equals 16 residues. The record originates from a study of blood T cell repertoires in COVID-19. Profiled with immunoSEQ multiplex PCR; TCRdb holds only in-frame clones, not every one. This table has approximately 140,000 clones, 70% to 90% appearing once. Sequencing was performed on peripheral blood. This chain uses TRBV15 with TRBJ1-3, with D possibly matching TRBD1 (6 bases). The clonotype was recovered from a woman aged 55-69 years with acute or convalescent COVID-19. The chain's CDR3 is CATSSGQWGSGNTIYF. CDR3 coding DNA: TGTGCCACCAGCAGTGGACAGTGGGGCTCTGGAAACACCATATATTTT.